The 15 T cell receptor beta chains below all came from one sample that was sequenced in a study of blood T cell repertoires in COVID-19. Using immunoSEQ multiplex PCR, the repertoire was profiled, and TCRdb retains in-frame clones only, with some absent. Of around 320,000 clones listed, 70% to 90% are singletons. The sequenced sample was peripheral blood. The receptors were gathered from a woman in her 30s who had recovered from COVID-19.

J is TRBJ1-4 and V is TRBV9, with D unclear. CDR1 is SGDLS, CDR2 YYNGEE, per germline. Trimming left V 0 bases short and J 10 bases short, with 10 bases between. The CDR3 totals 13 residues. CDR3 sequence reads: CASSVGRSGKLFF. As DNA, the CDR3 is TGTGCCAGCAGCGTAGGACGGTCGGGAAAACTGTTTTTT.

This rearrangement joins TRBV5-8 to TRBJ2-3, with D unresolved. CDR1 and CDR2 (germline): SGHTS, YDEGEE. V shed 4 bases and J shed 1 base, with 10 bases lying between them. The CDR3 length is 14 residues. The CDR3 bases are TGTGCCAGCAGCCCAGTAGCAGGCACAGATACGCAGTATTTT. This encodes CASSPVAGTDTQYF.

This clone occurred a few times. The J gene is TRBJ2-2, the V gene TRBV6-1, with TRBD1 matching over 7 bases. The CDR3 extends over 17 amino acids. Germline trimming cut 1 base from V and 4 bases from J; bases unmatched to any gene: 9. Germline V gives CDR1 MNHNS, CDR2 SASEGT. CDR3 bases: TGTGCCAGCAGTGAAGGCTACAGGGGTGTGAGCACCGGGGAGCTGTTTTTT. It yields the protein CASSEGYRGVSTGELFF.

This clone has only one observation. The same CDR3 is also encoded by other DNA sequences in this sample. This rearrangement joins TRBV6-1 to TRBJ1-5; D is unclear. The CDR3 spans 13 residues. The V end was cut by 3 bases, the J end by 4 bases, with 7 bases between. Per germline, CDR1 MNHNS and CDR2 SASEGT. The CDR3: CASSEYSNQPQHF. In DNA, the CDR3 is TGTGCCAGCAGTGAGTACAGTAATCAGCCCCAGCATTTT.

The CDR3 loop is CASSGPLNRGAYEQYF. The DNA for the CDR3 is TGTGCCAGCAGCGGGCCTTTAAACAGGGGGGCCTACGAGCAGTACTTC. The J gene is TRBJ2-7, the V gene TRBV9; TRBD1 matches at 8 bases. After removal of 3 bases from V and 2 bases from J, the junction contained 10 bases not matched to a gene. The CDR3 has 16 amino acids. Germline V lookup: CDR1 SGDLS, CDR2 YYNGEE.

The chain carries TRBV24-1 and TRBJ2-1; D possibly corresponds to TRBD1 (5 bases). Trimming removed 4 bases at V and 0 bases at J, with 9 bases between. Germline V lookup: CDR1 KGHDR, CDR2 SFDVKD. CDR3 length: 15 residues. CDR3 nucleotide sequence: TGTGCCACCAGTGAGCGACAGAGCTCCTACAATGAGCAGTTCTTC. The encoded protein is CATSERQSSYNEQFF.

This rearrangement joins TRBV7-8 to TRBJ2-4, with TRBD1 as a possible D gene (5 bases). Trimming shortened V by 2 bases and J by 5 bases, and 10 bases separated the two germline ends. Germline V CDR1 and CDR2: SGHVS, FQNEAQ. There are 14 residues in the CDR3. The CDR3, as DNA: TGTGCCAGCAGCTTATCGCCAGGGCAAAACATTCAGTACTTC. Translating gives CASSLSPGQNIQYF.

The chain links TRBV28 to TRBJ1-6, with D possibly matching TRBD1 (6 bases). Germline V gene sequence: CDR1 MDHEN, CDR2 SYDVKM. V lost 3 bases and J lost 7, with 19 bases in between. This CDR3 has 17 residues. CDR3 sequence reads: CASSFFNFRGRNSPLHF. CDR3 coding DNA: TGTGCCAGCAGTTTCTTTAACTTCAGGGGCAGGAATTCACCCCTCCACTTT.

The CDR3 nucleotides read TGTGCCAGCACCCTAGCGACGTACAATGAGCAGTTCTTC. Translating it yields CASTLATYNEQFF. This rearrangement joins TRBV13 to TRBJ2-1, with a possible D match to TRBD2 (6 bases). Deletions cut 7 bases from V and 4 bases from J, with 11 bases between. The CDR3 runs to 13 residues. CDR1 is PRHDT, CDR2 FYEKMQ, per germline (reference sequence).

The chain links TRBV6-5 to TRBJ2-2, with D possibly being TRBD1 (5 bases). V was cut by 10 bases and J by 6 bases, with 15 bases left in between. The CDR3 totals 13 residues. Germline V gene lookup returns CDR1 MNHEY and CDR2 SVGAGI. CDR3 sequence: CATLRDSAGELFF. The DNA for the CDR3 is TGTGCCACTCTCAGGGATTCGGCCGGGGAGCTGTTTTTT.

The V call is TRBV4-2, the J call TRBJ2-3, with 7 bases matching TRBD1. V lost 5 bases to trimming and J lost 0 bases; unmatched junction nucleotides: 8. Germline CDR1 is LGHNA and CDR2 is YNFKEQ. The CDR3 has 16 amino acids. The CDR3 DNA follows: TGTGCCAGCAGCGGCCGAGGGACAGTTAGCACAGATACGCAGTATTTT. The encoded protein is CASSGRGTVSTDTQYF.

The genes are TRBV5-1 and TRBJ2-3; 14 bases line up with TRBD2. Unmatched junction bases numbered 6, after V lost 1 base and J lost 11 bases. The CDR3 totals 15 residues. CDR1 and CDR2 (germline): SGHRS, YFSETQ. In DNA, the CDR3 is TGCGCCAGCAGCTTGACCGGGACTAGCGGGGGCCTGCAGTATTTT. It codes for CASSLTGTSGGLQYF.

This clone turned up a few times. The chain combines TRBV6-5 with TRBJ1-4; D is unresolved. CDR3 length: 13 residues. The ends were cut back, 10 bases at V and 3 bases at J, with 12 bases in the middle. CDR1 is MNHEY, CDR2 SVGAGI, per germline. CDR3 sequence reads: CATAAAANEKLFF. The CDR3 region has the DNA TGTGCCACCGCGGCAGCTGCTAATGAAAAACTGTTTTTT.

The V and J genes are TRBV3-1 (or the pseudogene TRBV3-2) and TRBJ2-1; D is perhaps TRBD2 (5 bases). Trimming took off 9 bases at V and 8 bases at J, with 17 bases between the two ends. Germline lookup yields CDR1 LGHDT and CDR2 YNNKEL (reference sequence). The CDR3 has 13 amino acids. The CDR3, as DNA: TGTGCCAGTTCGGACGGGGTCAAGGATGAGCAGTTCTTC. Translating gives CASSDGVKDEQFF.

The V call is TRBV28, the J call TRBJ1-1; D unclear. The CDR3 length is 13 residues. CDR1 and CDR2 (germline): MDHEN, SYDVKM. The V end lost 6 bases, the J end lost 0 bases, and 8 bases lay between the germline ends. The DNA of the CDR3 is TGTGCCAGCAGCCTGACACTGAACACTGAAGCTTTCTTT. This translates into CASSLTLNTEAFF.